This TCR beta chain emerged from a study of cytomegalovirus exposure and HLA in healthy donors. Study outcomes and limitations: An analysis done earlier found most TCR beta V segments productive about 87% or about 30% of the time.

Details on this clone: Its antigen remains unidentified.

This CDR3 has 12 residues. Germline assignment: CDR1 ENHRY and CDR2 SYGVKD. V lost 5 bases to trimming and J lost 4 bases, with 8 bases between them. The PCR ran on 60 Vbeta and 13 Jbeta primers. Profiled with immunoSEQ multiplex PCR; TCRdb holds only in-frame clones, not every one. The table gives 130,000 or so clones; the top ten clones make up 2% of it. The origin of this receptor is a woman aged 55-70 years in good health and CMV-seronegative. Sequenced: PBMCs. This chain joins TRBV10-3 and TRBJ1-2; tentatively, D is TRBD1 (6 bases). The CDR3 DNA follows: TGTGCCATCAGTACAGGGATCTATGGCTACACCTTC. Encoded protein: CAISTGIYGYTF.